The text below deals with one TCR beta chain. Its antigen is not identified. Buffy coats from healthy blood donors served as controls. Some clones are missing from TCRdb's copy, which holds only in-frame ones; the method was immunoSEQ multiplex PCR. The table shows over 45,000 clones, with roughly 70% occurring only once. These data are taken from a study of STAT5B mutations in CD4+ large granular lymphocyte leukemia. The V gene's germline CDR1 is SGHRS and CDR2 YFSETQ. The CDR3 consists of 18 residues. The V segment lost 0 bases and the J segment 2 bases; nucleotides outside the gene matches: 11. Study results and limitations: About 25% of private leukemic clonotypes occurred rarely in other patients' non-leukemic repertoires. Patient CD4-sorted repertoires stayed more clonal than healthy ones after leukemic-clone removal.

The sequence was collected from a human donor in good health. The J gene is TRBJ2-3, the V gene TRBV5-1, with 8 bases matching TRBD1. Sequencing was performed on CD4+ T cells from blood buffy coats. The chain's CDR3 is CASSLGPFSGGPTDTQYF. As DNA, the CDR3 is TGCGCCAGCAGCTTGGGCCCCTTCTCAGGGGGCCCCACAGATACGCAGTATTTT.